Listed below are T cell receptor beta chains from one sample, sequenced in a study of cytomegalovirus exposure and HLA in healthy donors. Sequencing used immunoSEQ multiplex PCR; TCRdb keeps in-frame clones, though not all of them. Of some 130,000 clones in the sample, approximately 80% were seen once. The sequencing sample was made of PBMCs. The receptors were gathered from a woman aged 60-70 years in good health and CMV-seronegative. Both conserved end residues are part of each CDR3. Each record gives: V gene, clone size, J gene, D gene, CDR3 DNA, CDR3 protein. A D gene is named only where the DNA matches it firmly. For some rows the clone size is stated as once, few or many, or as a class when expanded; others skip it.

TRBV28	.	TRBJ2-5	TRBD1	TGTGCCAGCAGCCTGACAGGGGCGGGTGAGACCCAGTACTTC	CASSLTGAGETQYF
TRBV9	.	TRBJ2-2	.	TGTGCCAGCAGCGCGGGACAACGGGGCGTGAACACCGGGGAGCTGTTTTTT	CASSAGQRGVNTGELFF
TRBV5-1	few	TRBJ1-3	.	TGCGCCAGTTCGCTGGACGGGGGGCGAGGAAACACCATATATTTT	CASSLDGGRGNTIYF
TRBV21-1	.	TRBJ1-5	.	TGTGCCAGCAGCAAAGGGGGGGGGTACCAGCCCCAGCATTTT	CASSKGGGYQPQHF
TRBV7-9	.	TRBJ2-7	TRBD2	TGTGCCAGCAGCCCAACCGGGACTAGCGGAGAGCAGTACTTC	CASSPTGTSGEQYF
TRBV4-1	.	TRBJ2-7	.	TGCGCCAGCAGCCAAGCTCCCTTACAGAGAACCTACGAGCAGTACTTC	CASSQAPLQRTYEQYF
TRBV27	few	TRBJ2-1	TRBD2	TGTGCCAGCAGGCTAGCGGGACCTAGGGGTGAGCAGTTCTTC	CASRLAGPRGEQFF
TRBV6-1	once	TRBJ1-1	.	TGTGCCAGCAGTGGTCCAGGGCTACCTGAAGCTTTTTTT	CASSGPGLPEAFF
TRBV5-8	few	TRBJ2-1	.	TGTGCCAGCAGCTGGGGGAGGAAGACTACTAGCTCCTACAATGAGCAGTTCTTC	CASSWGRKTTSSYNEQFF
TRBV27	.	TRBJ2-5	.	TGTGCCAGCCCCTCGTTTCAAGAGACCCAGTACTTC	CASPSFQETQYF
TRBV7-3	.	TRBJ2-6	.	TGTGCCAGCAGCTTAACAGTAGGGGCTGGGGCCAACGTCCTGACTTTC	CASSLTVGAGANVLTF
TRBV7-2	.	TRBJ2-7	TRBD1	TGTGCCAGCAGCCGGAGACAGGGCGACGAGCAGTACTTC	CASSRRQGDEQYF
TRBV5-1	.	TRBJ2-7	TRBD2	TGCGCCAGCAGCTTGGGGCTAGCGGGGTCCTACGAGCAGTACTTC	CASSLGLAGSYEQYF
TRBV2	few	TRBJ2-1	TRBD2	TGTGCCAGCAGTGACCCCCTCCTAGCGGGAGAGGGTAATGAGCAGTTCTTC	CASSDPLLAGEGNEQFF
TRBV2	.	TRBJ1-5	.	TGTGCCAGCAGGCAGGATTTTAGCAATCAGCCCCAGCATTTT	CASRQDFSNQPQHF
TRBV9	.	TRBJ2-7	.	TGTGCCAGCAGCGTAGGTGGGCGCGAGCAGTACTTC	CASSVGGREQYF
TRBV10-3	.	TRBJ2-1	TRBD2	TGTGCCATCAGTGAATGGGAGGGGAGCAGACTAGCGGGAGTGGGAAATGAGCAGTTCTTC	CAISEWEGSRLAGVGNEQFF
TRBV9	.	TRBJ2-3	TRBD2	TGTGCCAGTAAAGGTGGTAGCGGGGGGAGCACAGATACGCAGTATTTT	CASKGGSGGSTDTQYF
TRBV2	few	TRBJ2-2	.	TGTGCCAGCGTCCGTTCCCCGAACACCGGGGAGCTGTTTTTT	CASVRSPNTGELFF
TRBV10-2	.	TRBJ1-2	TRBD1	TGCGCCAGCAGTGTACGACCGGGACAGGGTAATGGCTACACCTTC	CASSVRPGQGNGYTF
TRBV30	.	TRBJ1-5	TRBD1	TGTGCCTGGAGTTCGGACAGGTCGTCCCCCCAGCATTTT	CAWSSDRSSPQHF
TRBV28	.	TRBJ2-7	.	TGTGCCAGCACCTCAGGGGAGTCCTACGAGCAGTACTTC	CASTSGESYEQYF
TRBV28	few	TRBJ2-2	.	TGTGCCAGCCAGAGACAGAACACCGGGGAGCTGTTTTTT	CASQRQNTGELFF
TRBV5-6	few	TRBJ2-7	TRBD1	TGTGCCAGCAGACAGGGGTCTCTGAGCGAGCAGTACTTC	CASRQGSLSEQYF
TRBV28	.	TRBJ1-1	.	TGTGCCAGCCGCCAATCGCATCTATTGACTGAAGCTTTCTTT	CASRQSHLLTEAFF
TRBV18	.	TRBJ2-7	.	TGTGCCAGCTCACCACCCGACAGCTACGAGCAGTACTTC	CASSPPDSYEQYF
TRBV28	.	TRBJ1-3	.	TGTGCCAGCAGTTTTTCACGGTTCTCTGGAAACACCATATATTTT	CASSFSRFSGNTIYF
TRBV5-4	.	TRBJ1-2	.	TGTGCCAGCAGCTTGGCCGGGGGGCTTGGCTACACCTTC	CASSLAGGLGYTF
TRBV7-2	.	TRBJ2-7	TRBD2	TGTGCCAGCAGCCCTCAAGGCCTTAGCGGGAGTAACGAGCAGTACTTC	CASSPQGLSGSNEQYF
TRBV5-6	.	TRBJ2-7	.	TGTGCCAGCAGCTTCGCCCTAACCTACGAGCAGTACTTC	CASSFALTYEQYF
TRBV7-6	few	TRBJ2-5	.	TGTGCCAGCAGCATCGGGAAAGGCCAAGAGACCCAGTACTTC	CASSIGKGQETQYF
TRBV28	once	TRBJ2-7	TRBD1	TGTGCCAGCAGATTAGGAGGGGGACAGGGTCTCTACGAGCAGTACTTC	CASRLGGGQGLYEQYF
TRBV7-8	few	TRBJ2-5	TRBD1	TGTGCCAGCAGCTTAGTCCTGGGACAGGGGGAGACCCAGTACTTC	CASSLVLGQGETQYF
TRBV18	.	TRBJ2-4	TRBD2	TGTGCCAGCTCACCACTTGGACTAGCGGGAGGGCAATCCAAAAACATTCAGTACTTC	CASSPLGLAGGQSKNIQYF
TRBV2	.	TRBJ1-1	.	TGTGCCAGCAGATTTAGGGGGGGGATGAACACTGAAGCTTTCTTT	CASRFRGGMNTEAFF
TRBV7-9	.	TRBJ1-2	TRBD1	TGTGCCAGCAGCTTAATCCGAGACAGGGCGACTGGCTACACCTTC	CASSLIRDRATGYTF
TRBV28	.	TRBJ2-2	.	TGTGCCAGCAGCCCTTTTTGGCCCGGAGGCAGATCGAACACCGGGGAGCTGTTTTTT	CASSPFWPGGRSNTGELFF
TRBV4-1	.	TRBJ1-6	TRBD1	TGCGCCAGCAGCCAAGATATGGACAGGTTTTCACCCCTCCACTTT	CASSQDMDRFSPLHF
TRBV19	.	TRBJ2-2	.	TGTGCCAGTAGTCTCGAGCGTACCGGGGAGCTGTTTTTT	CASSLERTGELFF
TRBV20-1	.	TRBJ2-7	.	TGCAGTGCTACCGGGAACTACGAGCAGTACTTC	CSATGNYEQYF
TRBV30	.	TRBJ1-5	.	TGTGCCTGGAGTGCTCGGCGGGACCCTTATAGCAATCAGCCCCAGCATTTT	CAWSARRDPYSNQPQHF
TRBV6-1	few	TRBJ2-7	TRBD2	TGTGCCAGCAGTGATACTAGCGGGGTCGAGCAGTACTTC	CASSDTSGVEQYF
TRBV7-9	.	TRBJ1-2	TRBD1	TGTTCCAGCAGCTCGGACAGGGCGCGCTACACCTTC	CSSSSDRARYTF
TRBV28	.	TRBJ1-5	TRBD1	TGTGCCAGCAGATCGCCGACAGGGACAAATCAGCCCCAGCATTTT	CASRSPTGTNQPQHF
TRBV19	.	TRBJ2-5	TRBD1	TGTGCCACCTCGGCCTCGGACAGGGGGCAGCGGGAGACCCAGTACTTC	CATSASDRGQRETQYF
TRBV21-1	.	TRBJ1-4	.	TGTGCCAGCAGCAAAGCGGGGGACAGCTGTAATGAAAAACTGTTTTTT	CASSKAGDSCNEKLFF
TRBV4-1	.	TRBJ2-7	.	TGCGCCAGCAGCCAAGAGCGGACCCGAACAGAGGGCGAGCAGTACTTC	CASSQERTRTEGEQYF
TRBV2	.	TRBJ2-2	.	TGTGCCAGCAGGATCCGGACAGACACCGCGAACACCGGGGAGCTGTTTTTT	CASRIRTDTANTGELFF
TRBV25-1	.	TRBJ2-7	.	TGTGCCAGCAGTGAATTGAGGGCCGCAGCCTCCTACGAGCAGTACTTC	CASSELRAAASYEQYF
TRBV6-1	few	TRBJ2-4	TRBD1	TGTGCCAGCAGTCCTCGACAGGGGGCGAAAAACATTCAGTACTTC	CASSPRQGAKNIQYF
TRBV5-6	once	TRBJ2-2	TRBD2	TGTGCCAGCAGCCCCAAACCGGGGGGGGAAAACACCGGGGAGCTGTTTTTT	CASSPKPGGENTGELFF
TRBV9	.	TRBJ2-1	TRBD2	TGTGCCAGCAGCGTAGGTGGGAGGGACGGGTCCAATGAGCAGTTCTTC	CASSVGGRDGSNEQFF
TRBV7-9	once	TRBJ2-5	TRBD2	TGTGCCAGCAGCTCCTATAGCGGGACTGTACAAGAGACCCAGTACTTC	CASSSYSGTVQETQYF
TRBV5-4	.	TRBJ2-1	.	TGTGCCAGCAGCTTGTTTCAGGTGGGCAATGAGCAGTTCTTC	CASSLFQVGNEQFF
TRBV28	.	TRBJ1-5	.	TGTGCCAGCCAAACAGATGTGGAGGGTTTCTTCGGGGATCAGCCCCAGCATTTT	CASQTDVEGFFGDQPQHF